These 6 T cell receptor beta chains came from one sample sequenced in a study of neurological immune-mediated disorders. TCRdb re-analysed the 5' RACE reads in MiXCR, keeping a single row per CDR3 protein. The sample has around 64,000 distinct CDR3 sequences, 3.2% seen once. The sequenced sample was PBMCs. All receptors come from a woman aged 45-65 years with multiple sclerosis.

This clonotype was detected many times. The chain employs TRBV5-8 and TRBJ1-1; 8 positions agree with TRBD1. The V gene's germline CDR1 is SGHTS and CDR2 YDEGEE. V was clipped by 1 base and J by 2 bases; unmatched bases: 4. CDR3 length equals 15 residues. CDR3 coding DNA: TGTGCCAGCAGCTTGTTCCAGGGGGCCAACACTGAAGCTTTCTTT. This encodes CASSLFQGANTEAFF.

This clonotype has at least ten counts. This rearrangement joins TRBV10-3 to TRBJ2-3, with a possible D match to TRBD2 (6 bases). Germline CDR1 reads ENHRY; CDR2 reads SYGVKD. CDR3 length: 13 residues. V was pared by 5 bases and J by 0 bases, with 6 bases between. Here the CDR3 reads CAISRGSTDTQYF. As DNA, the CDR3 is TGTGCCATCAGTCGGGGGAGCACAGATACGCAGTATTTT.

This clonotype appeared many times. This chain joins TRBV27 and TRBJ1-5, with a possible D match to TRBD1 (6 bases). The CDR3 totals 14 residues. The ends were cut back, 3 bases at V and 3 bases at J, with 9 bases in the middle. Per the germline V gene, CDR1 is MNHEY and CDR2 is SMNVEV (reference sequence). CDR3 DNA: TGTGCCAGCAGTTTTGGGGGCTTCAATCAGCCCCAGCATTTT. Protein: CASSFGGFNQPQHF.

Many counts were recorded for this clonotype. The chain joins TRBV4-2 to TRBJ2-6; 7 bases fit TRBD2. V was clipped by 3 bases and J by 2 bases; unmatched bases: 1. CDR3 length: 15 amino acids. Germline lookup yields CDR1 LGHNA and CDR2 YNFKEQ. Here the CDR3 DNA reads TGTGCCAGCAGCCAGGGAGGGACTGGGGCCAACGTCCTGACTTTC. Its translation: CASSQGGTGANVLTF.

This clonotype was observed many times. The rearrangement joins TRBV4-3 to TRBJ2-3; TRBD2 might be the D (5 bases). Trimming cost V 1 base and J 2 bases, with 7 bases left between them. There are 14 residues in the CDR3. Germline assignment: CDR1 LGHNA and CDR2 YSLEER. CDR3 nucleotides: TGCGCCAGCAGCCAAGGACTACACACAGATACGCAGTATTTT. Its protein is CASSQGLHTDTQYF.

This clonotype was seen ten or more times. DNA for the CDR3: TGTGCCAGCAGCTTGCCTCGCGAAGCGGGAAATGAGCAGTTCTTC. It specifies CASSLPREAGNEQFF. The genes are TRBV5-6 and TRBJ2-1; 7 bases line up with TRBD2. Unmatched junction bases numbered 8, after V lost 1 base and J lost 7 bases. The germline CDR1 and CDR2 sequences are SGHDT and YYEEEE. The CDR3 contains 15 residues.